Below, 14 T cell receptor beta chains from the same sample are listed, as sequenced in a study of blood T cell repertoires in COVID-19. Using immunoSEQ multiplex PCR, the repertoire was profiled, and TCRdb retains in-frame clones only, with some absent. The repertoire has tens of thousands of clones, 80% of them found once; the top ten carry roughly 19%. Sequenced material: peripheral blood. These receptors all stem from a human donor in a cohort sampled during active COVID-19.

The V and J genes are TRBV19 and TRBJ1-1, with D tentatively TRBD1 (6 bases). Looked up from germline, CDR1 is LNHDA and CDR2 is SQIVND (reference sequence). V was cut by 3 bases and J by 4 bases, with 9 bases left in between. This CDR3 has 13 amino acids. This CDR3 is CASSIRGGTEAFF. The CDR3 coding sequence is TGTGCCAGTAGTATTCGAGGGGGCACTGAAGCTTTCTTT. Full variable domain (missing parts from reference TRBV19 and TRBJ1-1): DGGITQSPKYLFRKEGQNVTLSCEQNLNHDAMYWYRQDPGQGLRLIYYSQIVNDFQKGDIAEGYSVSREKKESFPLTVTSAQKNPTAFYLCASSIRGGTEAFFGQGTRLTVV.

The chain uses TRBV11-2 and TRBJ2-2, with 8 bases aligning to TRBD2. The CDR3 has 13 amino acids. V lost 11 bases to trimming and J lost 7 bases; unmatched junction nucleotides: 9. Germline CDR1 is SGHAT and CDR2 is FQNNGV. CDR3 residues: CAGREGPGGELFF. The CDR3 DNA reads as TGTGCCGGCCGGGAGGGCCCGGGCGGGGAGCTGTTTTTT.

This chain uses TRBV7-2 with TRBJ2-5, with D maybe TRBD2 (6 bases). The V gene's germline CDR1 is SGHTA and CDR2 FQGNSA. The CDR3 is 16 residues long. Trimming cost V 5 bases and J 7 bases, with 23 bases left between them. The CDR3 nucleotides read TGTGCCAGCAGCCTCTATACGTCGGGGGTAAGGGGGACCCAGTACTTC. Translation: CASSLYTSGVRGTQYF.

The gene calls are TRBV10-3 and TRBJ2-7, with no clear D. The length of the CDR3 is 14 residues. CDR1 is ENHRY and CDR2 is SYGVKD in the germline V gene. Trimming took off 10 bases at V and 4 bases at J, with 20 bases between the two ends. The CDR3 DNA is TGTGCCAGCAAAAAACTCCGTGATGATTACGAGCAGTACTTC. This translates into CASKKLRDDYEQYF.

The rearrangement joins TRBV28 to TRBJ1-4, with D possibly matching TRBD1 (6 bases). The germline gives CDR1 MDHEN, CDR2 SYDVKM. The CDR3 spans 12 residues. V was clipped by 1 base and J by 11 bases, with 8 bases between them. The CDR3 loop reads CASSLSGQKLFF. The CDR3 DNA reads TGTGCCAGCAGTTTATCAGGACAGAAACTGTTTTTT.

The chain recombines TRBV5-1 with TRBJ1-2; 7 bases match TRBD1. The ends lost 2 bases at V and 5 bases at J; junction bases unmatched: 6. The germline CDR1 and CDR2 sequences are SGHRS and YFSETQ. The CDR3 sequence is 14 residues long. CDR3 DNA sequence: TGCGCCAGCAGCTTAACAGGGGTCGGGTATGGCTACACCTTC. The encoded protein is CASSLTGVGYGYTF.

A single count supports this clone. The genes are TRBV6-6 and TRBJ2-2; D is uncertain. The CDR3 extends over 13 amino acids. Germline CDR1 MNHNY, CDR2 SVGAGI (reference sequence). The V end was cut by 10 bases, the J end by 0 bases, with 9 bases between. This CDR3 reads CATEYTNTGELFF. The CDR3 nucleotides are TGTGCCACCGAGTATACGAACACCGGGGAGCTGTTTTTT.

The rearrangement joins TRBV7-6 to TRBJ2-7; TRBD1 agrees at 9 bases. Germline CDR1 SGHVS, CDR2 FNYEAQ. The CDR3 consists of 16 residues. V shed 5 bases, J shed 0 bases, and the junction held 8 bases outside the gene matches. CDR3 residues: CASSDRRQGDSYEQYF. CDR3 in DNA: TGTGCCAGCAGCGACAGAAGACAGGGGGACTCCTACGAGCAGTACTTC.

The V and J genes are TRBV3-1 (or the pseudogene TRBV3-2) and TRBJ2-7; TRBD2 is a possible D gene (6 bases). Germline V gives CDR1 LGHDT, CDR2 YNNKEL (reference sequence). V lost 0 bases and J lost 4, with 10 bases in between. The CDR3 runs to 14 residues. CDR3 DNA sequence: TGTGCCAGCAGCCAAGATGTGGGGAGGTACGAGCAGTACTTC. It codes for CASSQDVGRYEQYF.

The chain links TRBV19 to TRBJ2-6; the D is unclear. Germline CDR1 and CDR2: LNHDA and SQIVND (reference sequence). V dropped 4 bases and J dropped 1 base, with 8 bases sitting between them. The CDR3 covers 15 residues. In nucleotides, the CDR3 is TGTGCCAGTAGTAGTGGGCATTCTGGGGCCAACGTCCTGACTTTC. This translates into CASSSGHSGANVLTF.

The chain couples TRBV28 to TRBJ2-7, with TRBD1 matching over 7 bases. Germline CDR1 MDHEN, CDR2 SYDVKM. The CDR3 runs 14 residues. J lost 9 bases, V lost 1 base, and 9 bases had no gene match. CDR3 amino acids: CASSLFGTEKVQYF. CDR3 sequence (DNA): TGTGCCAGCAGTTTATTCGGGACAGAGAAGGTGCAGTACTTC.

This chain joins TRBV30 and TRBJ1-1, with D unresolved. The V gene lost 2 bases and the J gene lost 4 bases, with 11 bases spanning the gap. Germline CDR1 GTSNPN, CDR2 SVGIG (reference sequence). This CDR3 has 13 residues. The CDR3 spells CAWSKEGITEAFF. The DNA of the CDR3 is TGTGCCTGGAGTAAGGAGGGAATCACTGAAGCTTTCTTT.

Only a few counts were recorded for this clone. The rearrangement uses TRBV5-4 and TRBJ1-2; possibly TRBD1 for D (5 bases). With 2 bases removed from V and 5 bases from J, the gap between germline ends came to 16 bases. The CDR3 runs to 15 residues. Germline CDR1 is SGHNT and CDR2 is YYREEE (reference sequence). CDR3 sequence (DNA): TGTGCCAGCAGCTTCATTTCTCCGGGGGGATATGGCTACACCTTC. This gives the protein CASSFISPGGYGYTF.

This clone appeared a few times. The J gene is TRBJ2-3, the V gene TRBV3-1 (or the pseudogene TRBV3-2); 7 nucleotides agree with TRBD1. The V gene's germline CDR1 is LGHDT and CDR2 YNNKEL (reference sequence). Trimming removed 9 bases from V and 0 bases from J; junction bases left unmatched: 6. The CDR3 loop spans 14 amino acids. CDR3 amino acids: CASKGAVSTDTQYF. The CDR3, as DNA: TGTGCCAGTAAGGGGGCGGTTAGCACAGATACGCAGTATTTT.